The next 32 T cell receptor beta chains were all read from a single sample in a study of blood T cell repertoires in COVID-19. Only in-frame clones appear in the TCRdb table, and some are missing; sequencing was by immunoSEQ multiplex PCR. This sample has some 190,000 clones, with roughly nine tenths found just once. Source material: PBMCs or T cells enriched from blood (not recorded which). The receptors were sampled from a woman in her forties with acute COVID-19.

This rearrangement joins TRBV18 to TRBJ1-2, with D maybe TRBD1 (5 bases). The CDR3 length is 14 residues. Between the trimmed V and J ends, which lost 3 bases and 8 bases, there was a span of 16 bases. Germline CDR1 reads KGHSH; CDR2 reads LQKENI. The CDR3 DNA reads as TGTGCCAGCTCACCGCCAGGGATTGAATTAGGCTACACCTTC. Encoded protein: CASSPPGIELGYTF.

The chain links TRBV5-1 to TRBJ2-3, with TRBD2 as a possible D gene (6 bases). V shed 0 bases and J shed 1 base, with 9 bases lying between them. The CDR3 covers 15 residues. CDR1 is SGHRS, CDR2 YFSETQ, per germline. Here the CDR3 reads CASSLGASGTDTQYF. For the CDR3, the DNA is TGCGCCAGCAGCTTGGGGGCTAGCGGCACAGATACGCAGTATTTT.

The chain has TRBV4-2 and TRBJ2-5; TRBD2 agrees at 12 bases. CDR3 length: 16 residues. The germline V gene has CDR1 LGHNA and CDR2 YNFKEQ. The junction had 8 bases not matched to a gene; V was cut back by 4 bases and J by 5 bases. CDR3 DNA sequence: TGTGCCAGCAGCCTAAGACTAGCGGGGGCGGGGGAGACCCAGTACTTC. This gives the protein CASSLRLAGAGETQYF.

The V call is TRBV18, the J call TRBJ2-7, with D perhaps matching TRBD1 (6 bases). This CDR3 has 15 amino acids. Trimming took 3 bases from V and 3 from J, leaving 15 bases between them. The V gene's germline CDR1 is KGHSH and CDR2 LQKENI. Written as DNA, the CDR3 is TGTGCCAGCTCACCCAGGGTCGGGGACAACTACGAGCAGTACTTC. Its translation is CASSPRVGDNYEQYF.

The V gene is TRBV7-2, the J gene TRBJ2-7; TRBD2 matches at 14 bases. J was trimmed by 2 bases and V by 3 bases; bases with no gene match: 6. Germline lookup yields CDR1 SGHTA and CDR2 FQGNSA. The CDR3 runs to 17 residues. DNA for the CDR3: TGTGCCAGCAGCTTGGGACTAGCGGGAGCCGGGACCTACGAGCAGTACTTC. As protein: CASSLGLAGAGTYEQYF.

This chain joins TRBV21-1 and TRBJ1-1; TRBD1, as called in the table, went unchecked against the DNA. TRBV21-1 is designated a pseudogene. The CDR3 has 23 amino acids. CDR3 sequence: CASSKTRPGSLTLTFYLNTEAFF. The CDR3 DNA is TGTGCCAGCAGCAAAACCAGACCAGGGTCCCTTACCTTAACCTTTTACTTGAACACTGAAGCTTTCTTT.

This rearrangement joins TRBV7-9 to TRBJ1-2, with 7 bases that match TRBD1. CDR3 length: 14 residues. The V segment lost 5 bases and the J segment 2 bases; nucleotides outside the gene matches: 5. From germline, CDR1 is SEHNR and CDR2 FQNEAQ (reference sequence). The DNA for the CDR3 is TGTGCCAGCAGCGGTGGGACAGAGAACTATGGCTACACCTTC. The encoded protein is CASSGGTENYGYTF.

The V and J genes are TRBV5-5 and TRBJ1-2, with 8 bases matching TRBD1. V lost 6 bases to trimming and J lost 3 bases; unmatched junction nucleotides: 10. The CDR3 is 15 residues long. Germline V lookup: CDR1 SGHKS, CDR2 YYEKEE (reference sequence). CDR3 loop: CASTHQSGGHYGYTF. The CDR3 nucleotides are TGTGCCAGCACCCACCAATCAGGGGGCCACTATGGCTACACCTTC.

The gene calls are TRBV28 and TRBJ2-1; weak D call: TRBD2 (5 bases). The CDR3 totals 16 residues. The germline CDR1 and CDR2 sequences are MDHEN and SYDVKM. V was clipped by 3 bases and J by 0 bases, with 12 bases between them. In nucleotides, the CDR3 is TGTGCCAGCAGTTTTGGCGGAGGCCTCTCCTACAATGAGCAGTTCTTC. It specifies CASSFGGGLSYNEQFF.

The J gene is TRBJ2-5, the V gene TRBV19, with 8 bases matching TRBD2. Germline V lookup: CDR1 LNHDA, CDR2 SQIVND (reference sequence). V shed 5 bases, J shed 4 bases, and the junction held 15 bases outside the gene matches. The CDR3 is 17 residues long. CDR3 loop: CASSRLVGGVIGETQYF. The CDR3, as DNA: TGTGCCAGTAGTCGACTTGTCGGGGGGGTGATAGGAGAGACCCAGTACTTC.

This chain connects TRBV19 to TRBJ2-7, with 10 bases matching TRBD2. The CDR3 consists of 14 residues. Germline values: CDR1 LNHDA, CDR2 SQIVND (reference sequence). V dropped 6 bases and J dropped 4; count of bases not matched to a gene: 6. The CDR3 reads CASSLGLASYEQYF. The CDR3 DNA follows: TGTGCCAGTAGCTTGGGACTAGCGTCTTACGAGCAGTACTTC.

The rearrangement uses TRBV29-1 and TRBJ1-1; D might be TRBD1 (5 bases). The CDR3 has 12 residues. CDR1 is SQVTM, CDR2 ANQGSEA, per germline. Between the trimmed V and J ends, which lost 6 bases and 5 bases, there was a span of 13 bases. CDR3 in DNA: TGCAGCGTCTCCCAGGGTTTGACTGAAGCTTTCTTT. Translation gives CSVSQGLTEAFF.

The chain has TRBV10-3 and TRBJ2-1; TRBD2 agrees at 9 bases. The trim removed 6 bases at V and 5 bases at J, leaving 2 bases unmatched. Germline assignment: CDR1 ENHRY and CDR2 SYGVKD. This CDR3 spans 13 amino acids. CDR3: CAISASGNNEQFF. The DNA for the CDR3 is TGTGCCATCAGCGCTAGCGGGAACAATGAGCAGTTCTTC.

The gene calls are TRBV19 and TRBJ1-2, with D possibly matching TRBD1 (5 bases). V was shortened by 10 bases and J by 2 bases, with 20 bases between the two germline ends. Germline V CDR1 and CDR2: LNHDA, SQIVND (reference sequence). This CDR3 comprises 15 residues. The CDR3, as DNA: TGTGCCACGACAGAGGCTCAGGGTGTCAACTATGGCTACACCTTC. This translates into CATTEAQGVNYGYTF.

As to this clone: Different DNA sequences within this sample yield the same CDR3. The chain links TRBV3-1 (or the pseudogene TRBV3-2) to TRBJ2-5; a possible D gene is TRBD1 (6 bases). The CDR3 loop spans 15 amino acids. Germline lookup yields CDR1 LGHDT and CDR2 YNNKEL (reference sequence). The ends were cut back, 0 bases at V and 2 bases at J, with 10 bases in the middle. The CDR3 spells CASSQDWGRQETQYF. In nucleotides, the CDR3 is TGTGCCAGCAGCCAAGACTGGGGGCGTCAAGAGACCCAGTACTTC.

The table lists this clone with a few counts. CDR3 in DNA: TGTGCCTGGACAGGGACAGGGGGTTCACCCCTCCACTTT. This encodes CAWTGTGGSPLHF. The chain has TRBV30 and TRBJ1-6; 11 bases agree with TRBD1. The CDR3 has 13 amino acids. The germline V gene encodes CDR1 GTSNPN and CDR2 SVGIG (reference sequence). With 4 bases clipped from V and 9 bases from J, the junction kept 2 bases outside the gene matches.

The J gene is TRBJ1-5, the V gene TRBV30; 9 positions agree with TRBD1. The V gene end was trimmed by 2 bases and the J gene end by 5 bases; junction bases not matched to a gene: 7. The CDR3 is 15 amino acids. Germline V gene data show CDR1 as GTSNPN and CDR2 as SVGIG (reference sequence). CDR3 protein: CAWSYRDRVDQPQHF. CDR3 nucleotides: TGTGCCTGGAGTTACCGGGACAGGGTCGATCAGCCCCAGCATTTT.

The gene calls are TRBV4-2 and TRBJ2-3; 7 bases line up with TRBD2. Germline loops: CDR1 LGHNA, CDR2 YNFKEQ. With 3 bases clipped from V and 0 bases from J, the junction kept 3 bases outside the gene matches. This CDR3 has 15 amino acids. This CDR3 reads CASSQRGSSTDTQYF. As DNA, the CDR3 is TGTGCCAGCAGCCAGCGGGGGTCAAGCACAGATACGCAGTATTTT.

The chain uses TRBV4-3 and TRBJ1-2; tentative D call: TRBD1 (5 bases). With 0 bases removed from V and 3 bases from J, the gap between germline ends came to 11 bases. Germline CDR1 LGHNA, CDR2 YSLEER. This CDR3 contains 15 residues. CDR3 DNA sequence: TGCGCCAGCAGCCAAGATAACACGGGGGACTATGGCTACACCTTC. It translates to CASSQDNTGDYGYTF.

The chain carries TRBV7-2 and TRBJ2-1; TRBD2 matches 14 bases. Germline CDR1 and CDR2: SGHTA and FQGNSA. Trimming cost V 6 bases and J 7 bases; bases outside gene matches: 8. This CDR3 contains 16 residues. CDR3 DNA: TGTGCCAGCAGTTTACCGGGACTAGCGGGAGATAATGAGCAGTTCTTC. It is translated as CASSLPGLAGDNEQFF.

The rearrangement uses TRBV4-1 and TRBJ2-7; the D gene is possibly TRBD2 (5 bases). The CDR3 contains 16 residues. Trimming took off 0 bases at V and 4 bases at J, with 16 bases between the two ends. Germline values: CDR1 MGHRA, CDR2 YSYEKL. The CDR3 reads CASSQDPASWEYEQYF. CDR3 DNA: TGCGCCAGCAGCCAAGATCCCGCATCGTGGGAGTACGAGCAGTACTTC.

Points on this clone: Additional DNA sequences in this sample encode the identical CDR3. The chain couples TRBV9 to TRBJ2-3; a possible D gene is TRBD1 (5 bases). Per the germline V gene, CDR1 is SGDLS and CDR2 is YYNGEE. This CDR3 contains 15 residues. Trimming stripped 0 bases from V and 2 bases from J, with 10 bases between. The CDR3 coding sequence is TGTGCCAGCAGCGTAGGGGGCAGGAACACAGATACGCAGTATTTT. Translated: CASSVGGRNTDTQYF.

A single count supports this clone. This chain joins TRBV7-9 and TRBJ1-4; 7 nucleotides line up with TRBD1. In germline, CDR1 is SEHNR, CDR2 FQNEAQ (reference sequence). The CDR3 sequence is 16 residues long. Trimming cost V 5 bases and J 5 bases; bases outside gene matches: 11. The CDR3 here is CASSPRRQGLNEKLFF. The DNA of the CDR3 is TGTGCCAGCAGCCCTAGACGACAGGGCCTAAATGAAAAACTGTTTTTT.

There are a few counts of this clone. This chain links TRBV4-3 with TRBJ2-3; 8 nucleotides align to TRBD2. The V gene's germline CDR1 is LGHNA and CDR2 YSLEER. The CDR3 has 17 residues. The ends lost 1 base at V and 1 base at J; junction bases unmatched: 7. CDR3 bases: TGCGCCAGCAGCCAAGGAGGGACTAGAGTTGGCACAGATACGCAGTATTTT. It translates to CASSQGGTRVGTDTQYF.

V gene TRBV27 combines with J gene TRBJ1-1; TRBD1 aligns across 7 bases. The germline V gene encodes CDR1 MNHEY and CDR2 SMNVEV (reference sequence). There are 13 residues in the CDR3. V was clipped by 10 bases and J by 2 bases; unmatched bases: 7. As DNA, the CDR3 is TGTGCCACCCTGGGACAGTCTAACACTGAAGCTTTCTTT. Its translation: CATLGQSNTEAFF.

The chain couples TRBV7-9 to TRBJ2-7; D unclear. CDR3 length: 13 amino acids. Germline V gene sequence: CDR1 SEHNR, CDR2 FQNEAQ (reference sequence). The V and J ends lost 2 bases and 0 bases respectively, with 5 bases between them. The CDR3 is CASSLPGSYEQYF. In nucleotides, the CDR3 is TGTGCCAGCAGCTTACCGGGCTCCTACGAGCAGTACTTC. The full variable domain, rest sourced from reference TRBV7-9 and TRBJ2-7, is DTGVSQNPRHKITKRGQNVTFRCDPISEHNRLYWYRQTLGQGPEFLTYFQNEAQLEKSRLLSDRFSAERPKGSFSTLEIQRTEQGDSAMYLCASSLPGSYEQYFGPGTRLTVT.

V usage is TRBV18 and J usage is TRBJ2-6, with 9 bases that match TRBD1. The CDR3 has 19 residues. With 3 bases clipped from V and 0 bases from J, the junction kept 9 bases outside the gene matches. Germline CDR1 is KGHSH and CDR2 is LQKENI. In DNA, the CDR3 is TGTGCCAGCTCACCGGCCGGGACAGGGTTTCCCTCTGGGGCCAACGTCCTGACTTTC. This sequence encodes CASSPAGTGFPSGANVLTF.

CDR3 residues: CASRPLAGVIDEQFF. CDR3 bases: TGTGCCAGCAGACCACTAGCGGGGGTGATCGATGAGCAGTTCTTC. The chain is built from TRBV7-2 and TRBJ2-1; 11 nucleotides line up with TRBD2. V shed 6 bases and J 8 bases; nucleotides not matched to a gene: 9. Germline CDR1 SGHTA, CDR2 FQGNSA. There are 15 residues in the CDR3. Together with reference TRBV7-2 and TRBJ2-1, the CDR3 gives the full variable domain: GAGVSQSPSNKVTEKGKDVELRCDPISGHTALYWYRQSLGQGLEFLIYFQGNSAPDKSGLPSDRFSAERTGGSVSTLTIQRTQQEDSAVYLCASRPLAGVIDEQFFGPGTRLTVL.

The chain joins TRBV27 to TRBJ2-3, with no clear D. V lost 3 bases, J lost 2 bases, and 9 bases lay in between. This CDR3 contains 14 residues. CDR1 is MNHEY and CDR2 is SMNVEV in the germline V gene (reference sequence). The DNA for the CDR3 is TGTGCCAGCAGTTTGACTGGATACACAGATACGCAGTATTTT. Protein product: CASSLTGYTDTQYF.

The rearrangement joins TRBV27 to TRBJ1-2; TRBD1 might be the D (6 bases). V was clipped by 5 bases and J by 2 bases, with 12 bases between them. The germline V gene encodes CDR1 MNHEY and CDR2 SMNVEV (reference sequence). This CDR3 spans 14 amino acids. CDR3 sequence reads: CASSPQTGNYGYTF. CDR3 coding DNA: TGTGCCAGCAGTCCGCAAACAGGGAACTATGGCTACACCTTC.

This chain connects TRBV18 to TRBJ1-1; 7 nucleotides align to TRBD1. J lost 4 bases, V lost 8 bases, and 10 bases had no gene match. Germline-derived CDR1 and CDR2 are KGHSH and LQKENI. This CDR3 has 14 residues. CDR3 bases: TGTGCCAGCATCGACAGGGCGGAGGTCACTGAAGCTTTCTTT. Protein product: CASIDRAEVTEAFF.

This chain links TRBV28 with TRBJ2-7; D call uncertain. CDR1 MDHEN and CDR2 SYDVKM come from the germline V gene. V was clipped by 3 bases and J by 6 bases, with 9 bases between them. The CDR3 is made up of 12 amino acids. The CDR3 reads CASSFLSREQYF. The CDR3 bases are TGTGCCAGCAGTTTTTTATCCCGCGAGCAGTACTTC.